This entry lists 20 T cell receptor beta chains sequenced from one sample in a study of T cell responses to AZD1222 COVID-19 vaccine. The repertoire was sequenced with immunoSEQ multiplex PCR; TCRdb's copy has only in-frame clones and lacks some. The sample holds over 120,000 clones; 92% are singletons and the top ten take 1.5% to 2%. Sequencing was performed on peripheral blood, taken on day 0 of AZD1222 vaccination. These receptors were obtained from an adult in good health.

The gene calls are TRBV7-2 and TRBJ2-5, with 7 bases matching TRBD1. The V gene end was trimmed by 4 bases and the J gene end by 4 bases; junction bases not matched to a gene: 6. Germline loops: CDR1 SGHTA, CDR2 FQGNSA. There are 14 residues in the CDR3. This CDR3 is CASSSTGLGETQYF. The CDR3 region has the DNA TGTGCCAGCAGCTCGACAGGGTTGGGAGAGACCCAGTACTTC.

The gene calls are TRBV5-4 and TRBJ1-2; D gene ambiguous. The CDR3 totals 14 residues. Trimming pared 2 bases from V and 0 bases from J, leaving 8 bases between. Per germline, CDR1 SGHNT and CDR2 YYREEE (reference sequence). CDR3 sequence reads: CASSFRRSNYGYTF. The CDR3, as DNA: TGTGCCAGCAGCTTTCGTCGGTCTAACTATGGCTACACCTTC.

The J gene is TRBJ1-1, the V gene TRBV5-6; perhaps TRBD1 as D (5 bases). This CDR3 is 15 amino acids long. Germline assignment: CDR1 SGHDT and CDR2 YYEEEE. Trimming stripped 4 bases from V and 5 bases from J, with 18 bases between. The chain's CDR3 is CASSPKGLRVTEAFF. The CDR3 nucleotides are TGTGCCAGCAGCCCCAAGGGGTTGAGGGTAACTGAAGCTTTCTTT.

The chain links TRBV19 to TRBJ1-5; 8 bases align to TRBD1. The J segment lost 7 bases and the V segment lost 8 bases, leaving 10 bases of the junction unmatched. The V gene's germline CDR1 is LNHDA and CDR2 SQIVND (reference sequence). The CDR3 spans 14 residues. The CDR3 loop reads CASRDRGSNQPQHF. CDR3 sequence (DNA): TGTGCCAGTCGCGACAGGGGTTCAAACCAGCCCCAGCATTTT. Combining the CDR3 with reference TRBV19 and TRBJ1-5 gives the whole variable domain DGGITQSPKYLFRKEGQNVTLSCEQNLNHDAMYWYRQDPGQGLRLIYYSQIVNDFQKGDIAEGYSVSREKKESFPLTVTSAQKNPTAFYLCASRDRGSNQPQHFGDGTRLSIL.

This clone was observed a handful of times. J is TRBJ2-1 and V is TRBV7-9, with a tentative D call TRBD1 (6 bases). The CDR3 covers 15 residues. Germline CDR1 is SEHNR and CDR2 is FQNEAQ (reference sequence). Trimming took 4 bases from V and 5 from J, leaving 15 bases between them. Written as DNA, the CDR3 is TGTGCCAGCAGCTATGGACAGATCTCGGACAATGAGCAGTTCTTC. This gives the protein CASSYGQISDNEQFF.

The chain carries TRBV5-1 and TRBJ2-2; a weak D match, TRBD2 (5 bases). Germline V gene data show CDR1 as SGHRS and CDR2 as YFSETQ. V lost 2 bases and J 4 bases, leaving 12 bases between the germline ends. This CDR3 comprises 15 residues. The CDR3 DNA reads TGCGCCAGCAGCTTCCGTGAAGGGAGCACCGGGGAGCTGTTTTTT. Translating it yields CASSFREGSTGELFF.

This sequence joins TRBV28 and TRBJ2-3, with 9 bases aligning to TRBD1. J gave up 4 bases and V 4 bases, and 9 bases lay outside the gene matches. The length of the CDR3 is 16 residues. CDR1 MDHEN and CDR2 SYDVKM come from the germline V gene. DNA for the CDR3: TGTGCCAGCAGTTACACGGGGACAGGGTATCCAGATACGCAGTATTTT. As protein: CASSYTGTGYPDTQYF.

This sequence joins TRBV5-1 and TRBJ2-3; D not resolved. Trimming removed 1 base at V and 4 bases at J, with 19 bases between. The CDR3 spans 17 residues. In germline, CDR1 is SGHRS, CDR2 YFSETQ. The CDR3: CASSLFRADEIPDTQYF. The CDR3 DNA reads TGCGCCAGCAGCTTGTTCCGGGCGGATGAGATCCCAGATACGCAGTATTTT.

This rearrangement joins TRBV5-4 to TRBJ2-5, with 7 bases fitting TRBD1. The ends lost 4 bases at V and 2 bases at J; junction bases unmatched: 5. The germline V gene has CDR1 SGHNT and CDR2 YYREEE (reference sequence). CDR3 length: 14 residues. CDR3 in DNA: TGTGCCAGCAGCCGACGGGACAGACAAGAGACCCAGTACTTC. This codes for CASSRRDRQETQYF.

CDR3 sequence reads: CASSFTDTQYF. The CDR3 coding sequence is TGCGCCAGCAGCTTCACAGATACGCAGTATTTT. The chain has TRBV5-1 and TRBJ2-3; no clear D. The V gene lost 2 bases and the J gene lost 2 bases, with 0 bases spanning the gap. In germline, CDR1 is SGHRS, CDR2 YFSETQ. CDR3 size: 11 residues. Looking up the rest from reference TRBV5-1 and TRBJ2-3 gives the full variable domain: KAGVTQTPRYLIKTRGQQVTLSCSPISGHRSVSWYQQTPGQGLQFLFEYFSETQRNKGNFPGRFSGRQFSNSRSEMNVSTLELGDSALYLCASSFTDTQYFGPGTRLTVL.

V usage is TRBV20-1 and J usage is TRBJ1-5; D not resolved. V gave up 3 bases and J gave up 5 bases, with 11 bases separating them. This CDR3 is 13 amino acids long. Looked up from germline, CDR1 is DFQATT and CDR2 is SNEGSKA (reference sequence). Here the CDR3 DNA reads TGCAGTGCTAGTTCAAGGGAGGATCAGCCCCAGCATTTT. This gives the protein CSASSREDQPQHF.

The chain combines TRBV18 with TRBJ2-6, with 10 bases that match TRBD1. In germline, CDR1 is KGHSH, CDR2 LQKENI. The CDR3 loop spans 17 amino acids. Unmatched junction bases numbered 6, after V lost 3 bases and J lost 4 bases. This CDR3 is CASSPGQGLVGANVLTF. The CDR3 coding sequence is TGTGCCAGCTCACCGGGACAGGGGTTGGTAGGGGCCAACGTCCTGACTTTC.

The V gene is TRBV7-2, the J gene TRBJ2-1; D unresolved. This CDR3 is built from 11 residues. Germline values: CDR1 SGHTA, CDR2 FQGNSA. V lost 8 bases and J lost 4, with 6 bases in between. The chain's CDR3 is CASGWYNEQFF. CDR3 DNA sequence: TGTGCCAGCGGTTGGTACAATGAGCAGTTCTTC.

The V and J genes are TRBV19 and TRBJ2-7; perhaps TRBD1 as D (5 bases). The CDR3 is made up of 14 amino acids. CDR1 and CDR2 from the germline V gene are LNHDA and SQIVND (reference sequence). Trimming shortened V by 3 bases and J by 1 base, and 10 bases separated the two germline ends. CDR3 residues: CASSIAAGSYEQYF. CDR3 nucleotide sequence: TGTGCCAGTAGTATCGCGGCAGGGTCCTACGAGCAGTACTTC.

DNA of the CDR3: TGCGCCAGCAGCTTGGACAGTACTAATTCACCCCTCCACTTT. Protein sequence: CASSLDSTNSPLHF. The rearrangement uses TRBV5-1 and TRBJ1-6, with D uncertain. Trimming shortened V by 0 bases and J by 6 bases, and 7 bases separated the two germline ends. The CDR3 length is 14 residues. Germline CDR1 and CDR2: SGHRS and YFSETQ. Together with reference TRBV5-1 and TRBJ1-6, the CDR3 gives the full variable domain: KAGVTQTPRYLIKTRGQQVTLSCSPISGHRSVSWYQQTPGQGLQFLFEYFSETQRNKGNFPGRFSGRQFSNSRSEMNVSTLELGDSALYLCASSLDSTNSPLHFGNGTRLTVT.

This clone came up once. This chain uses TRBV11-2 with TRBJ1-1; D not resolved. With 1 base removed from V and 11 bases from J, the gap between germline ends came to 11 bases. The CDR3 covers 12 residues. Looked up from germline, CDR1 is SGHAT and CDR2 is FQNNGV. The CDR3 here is CASSLASPVAFF. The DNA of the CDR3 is TGTGCCAGCAGCTTAGCATCCCCGGTGGCTTTCTTT.

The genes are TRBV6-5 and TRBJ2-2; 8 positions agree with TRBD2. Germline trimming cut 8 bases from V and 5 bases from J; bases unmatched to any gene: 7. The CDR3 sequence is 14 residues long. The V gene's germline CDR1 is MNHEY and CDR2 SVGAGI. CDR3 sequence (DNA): TGTGCCAGCTCAGGGCGGGGGGCGACCGGGGAGCTGTTTTTT. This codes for CASSGRGATGELFF.

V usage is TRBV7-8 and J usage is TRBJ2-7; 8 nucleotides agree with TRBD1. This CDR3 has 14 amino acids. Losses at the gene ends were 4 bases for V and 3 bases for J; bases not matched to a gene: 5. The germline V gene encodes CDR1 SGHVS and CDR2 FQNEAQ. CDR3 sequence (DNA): TGTGCCAGCAGCTCTGGGACAGGTGGCTACGAGCAGTACTTC. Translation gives CASSSGTGGYEQYF.

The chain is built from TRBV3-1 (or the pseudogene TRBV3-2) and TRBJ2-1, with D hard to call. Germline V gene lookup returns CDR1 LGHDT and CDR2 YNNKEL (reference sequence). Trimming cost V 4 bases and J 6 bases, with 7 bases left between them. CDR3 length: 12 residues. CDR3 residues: CASSLPPNEQFF. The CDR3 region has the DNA TGTGCCAGCAGCCTACCACCCAATGAGCAGTTCTTC.

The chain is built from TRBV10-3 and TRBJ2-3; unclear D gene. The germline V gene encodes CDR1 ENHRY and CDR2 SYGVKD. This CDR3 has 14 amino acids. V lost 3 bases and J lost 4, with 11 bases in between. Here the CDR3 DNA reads TGTGCCATCAGTGATAAGAGTGCGGCAGATACGCAGTATTTT. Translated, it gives CAISDKSAADTQYF.